The 24 T cell receptor beta chains listed next were all sequenced from one sample in a study of blood T cell repertoires in COVID-19. Clones were sequenced by immunoSEQ multiplex PCR, and TCRdb holds only the in-frame ones, with some missing. The sample includes fewer than 200,000 clones, approximately 90% of them seen just once. Sequencing was performed on peripheral blood. These receptors were collected from a man in his 60s with active or convalescent COVID-19.

This rearrangement joins TRBV30 to TRBJ1-1; D unclear. Trimming stripped 1 base from V and 6 bases from J, with 6 bases between. The CDR3 has 11 amino acids. The germline CDR1 and CDR2 sequences are GTSNPN and SVGIG (reference sequence). The CDR3 sequence is CAWSATSEAFF. DNA for the CDR3: TGTGCCTGGAGTGCGACATCTGAAGCTTTCTTT.

The chain couples TRBV5-1 to TRBJ2-5, with D maybe TRBD1 (6 bases). The V and J ends lost 7 bases and 4 bases respectively, with 17 bases between them. CDR1 and CDR2 (germline): SGHRS, YFSETQ. This CDR3 has 14 residues. The CDR3 loop is CASSRGEGGETQYF. The CDR3 DNA sequence: TGCGCCAGCTCCAGGGGCGAAGGCGGAGAGACCCAGTACTTC.

This clone was counted once. The V and J genes are TRBV9 and TRBJ1-5, with TRBD1 as a possible D gene (5 bases). Germline V CDR1 and CDR2: SGDLS, YYNGEE. CDR3 size: 15 residues. Trimming removed 2 bases at V and 1 base at J, with 10 bases between. This chain's CDR3 is CASSVGGSSNQPQHF. DNA for the CDR3: TGTGCCAGCAGCGTCGGGGGATCGAGCAATCAGCCCCAGCATTTT.

This clone has a handful of counts. V usage is TRBV9 and J usage is TRBJ2-2, with D tentatively TRBD1 (5 bases). CDR1 and CDR2 from the germline V gene are SGDLS and YYNGEE. Deletions cut 0 bases from V and 1 base from J, with 10 bases between. CDR3 length equals 16 residues. CDR3 DNA: TGTGCCAGCAGCGTAGTGGGGCTAGAGAACACCGGGGAGCTGTTTTTT. Its translation is CASSVVGLENTGELFF.

This clone has just a few counts. The V and J genes are TRBV27 and TRBJ2-7, with no clear D. Germline V gene lookup returns CDR1 MNHEY and CDR2 SMNVEV (reference sequence). Trimming took 3 bases from V and 3 from J, leaving 9 bases between them. The CDR3 sequence is 13 residues long. The CDR3 loop reads CASSLAQDYEQYF. CDR3 nucleotides: TGTGCCAGCAGTTTGGCGCAGGACTACGAGCAGTACTTC.

The chain uses TRBV5-4 and TRBJ2-5, with 8 nucleotides matching TRBD2. Trimming at V came to 2 bases and at J to 2 bases, leaving 2 bases not matched to a gene. The CDR3 sequence is 14 residues long. Germline CDR1 SGHNT, CDR2 YYREEE (reference sequence). The CDR3 reads CASSFERGQETQYF. The CDR3 DNA reads TGTGCCAGCAGCTTCGAGCGGGGGCAAGAGACCCAGTACTTC.

This chain connects TRBV7-7 to TRBJ2-2; 14 bases are shared with TRBD2. Germline values: CDR1 SSHAT, CDR2 FNYEAQ (reference sequence). The CDR3 runs to 15 residues. The J segment lost 7 bases and the V segment lost 5 bases, leaving 3 bases of the junction unmatched. The CDR3 DNA is TGTGCCAGCAGCCCCGGGACTAGCGGGAGCGGGGAGCTGTTTTTT. Amino acids: CASSPGTSGSGELFF.

The chain couples TRBV3-1 (or the pseudogene TRBV3-2) to TRBJ2-7, with 14 bases identical to TRBD2. The junction had 6 bases not matched to a gene; V was cut back by 5 bases and J by 3 bases. This CDR3 has 16 residues. Germline values: CDR1 LGHDT, CDR2 YNNKEL (reference sequence). The chain's CDR3 is CASSSRGLAGGYEQYF. CDR3 in DNA: TGTGCCAGCAGCTCACGCGGACTAGCGGGGGGCTACGAGCAGTACTTC.

The chain carries TRBV10-2 and TRBJ2-3; perhaps TRBD2 as D (7 bases). Germline CDR1 is WSHSY and CDR2 is SAAADI. Trimming removed 6 bases at V and 2 bases at J, with 24 bases between. The CDR3 totals 18 residues. The CDR3 region is CASRIAGGRGGNTDTQYF. The CDR3 bases are TGCGCCAGCAGAATAGCCGGGGGAAGGGGGGGCAACACAGATACGCAGTATTTT.

This chain joins TRBV19 and TRBJ1-5; TRBD1 is a possible D gene (5 bases). The germline CDR1 and CDR2 sequences are LNHDA and SQIVND (reference sequence). V lost 10 bases and J 4 bases, leaving 11 bases between the germline ends. The CDR3 length is 12 residues. CDR3 DNA: TGTGCCACCCGGGGGTTTAATCAGCCCCAGCATTTT. It yields the protein CATRGFNQPQHF. Full variable domain (outside the CDR3, taken from reference TRBV19 and TRBJ1-5): DGGITQSPKYLFRKEGQNVTLSCEQNLNHDAMYWYRQDPGQGLRLIYYSQIVNDFQKGDIAEGYSVSREKKESFPLTVTSAQKNPTAFYLCATRGFNQPQHFGDGTRLSIL.

V gene TRBV29-1 combines with J gene TRBJ2-7; unclear D gene. V lost 8 bases and J lost 0, with 17 bases in between. The CDR3 has 14 residues. The germline CDR1 and CDR2 sequences are SQVTM and ANQGSEA. This chain's CDR3 is CSYLADLSSYEQYF. The CDR3 DNA reads TGCAGCTACCTGGCGGATTTATCCTCCTACGAGCAGTACTTC.

The rearrangement joins TRBV18 to TRBJ1-2, with a possible D match to TRBD1 (5 bases). V was trimmed by 2 bases and J by 1 base, leaving 14 bases between them. This CDR3 contains 16 residues. Germline assignment: CDR1 KGHSH and CDR2 LQKENI. This CDR3 is CASSPTATVHNYGYTF. In nucleotides, the CDR3 is TGTGCCAGCTCACCAACAGCGACAGTCCATAACTATGGCTACACCTTC.

V usage is TRBV11-1 and J usage is TRBJ2-3, with a possible D match to TRBD2 (5 bases). Trimming pared 7 bases from V and 5 bases from J, leaving 19 bases between. CDR1 and CDR2 (germline): SGHAT, FQDESV (reference sequence). This CDR3 has 15 amino acids. CDR3 bases: TGTGCCAGCATCCCGTCATGGCCAGCGGTAGATACGCAGTATTTT. This encodes CASIPSWPAVDTQYF.

The chain combines TRBV7-9 with TRBJ1-1; TRBD1 matches at 7 bases. The junction had 12 bases not matched to a gene; V was cut back by 7 bases and J by 4 bases. CDR1 is SEHNR, CDR2 FQNEAQ, per germline (reference sequence). This CDR3 region has 15 residues. The CDR3 bases are TGTGCCAGCATAGGGCCGGCTTCAGGGGGCACTGAAGCTTTCTTT. Translation: CASIGPASGGTEAFF.

This chain links TRBV5-1 with TRBJ2-3, with 11 bases matching TRBD2. Germline V gene data show CDR1 as SGHRS and CDR2 as YFSETQ. The CDR3 is 15 residues long. The ends lost 4 bases at V and 2 bases at J; junction bases unmatched: 3. CDR3 in amino acids: CASSLGLAVTDTQYF. CDR3 bases: TGCGCCAGCAGCCTGGGACTAGCGGTCACAGATACGCAGTATTTT.

The gene calls are TRBV10-3 and TRBJ1-5; TRBD1 matches at 7 bases. CDR1 and CDR2 (germline): ENHRY, SYGVKD. The V gene end was trimmed by 5 bases and the J gene end by 0 bases; junction bases not matched to a gene: 10. The CDR3 runs to 17 residues. CDR3 amino acids: CAISKGTVLYSNQPQHF. In DNA form, the CDR3 reads TGTGCCATCAGTAAGGGGACAGTCCTTTATAGCAATCAGCCCCAGCATTTT.

This chain uses TRBV7-9 with TRBJ1-1, with D perhaps TRBD1 (6 bases). V lost 5 bases, J lost 4 bases, and 14 bases lay in between. The CDR3 has 14 residues. CDR1 is SEHNR and CDR2 is FQNEAQ in the germline V gene (reference sequence). In nucleotides, the CDR3 is TGTGCCAGCAGCCCACAACGAGGGGGCACTGAAGCTTTCTTT. As protein: CASSPQRGGTEAFF. Filled out from reference TRBV7-9 and TRBJ1-1, the complete variable domain reads DTGVSQNPRHKITKRGQNVTFRCDPISEHNRLYWYRQTLGQGPEFLTYFQNEAQLEKSRLLSDRFSAERPKGSFSTLEIQRTEQGDSAMYLCASSPQRGGTEAFFGQGTRLTVV.

The J gene is TRBJ2-1, the V gene TRBV21-1; the table's D call, TRBD1, has no DNA check behind it. TRBV21-1 is noted as a pseudogene. CDR3 size: 19 residues. CDR3 DNA: TGTGCCAGCAGCACCGGGACAGGGGGACTCTTGAGCTCCTACAATGAGCAGTTCTTC. Translation: CASSTGTGGLLSSYNEQFF.

This clone was picked up one time. The chain couples TRBV6-1 to TRBJ2-5; a possible D gene is TRBD1 (5 bases). The CDR3 totals 16 residues. Deletions cut 4 bases from V and 4 bases from J, with 19 bases between. Per germline, CDR1 MNHNS and CDR2 SASEGT. CDR3 protein: CASSATLTRASETQYF. The CDR3 nucleotides are TGTGCCAGCAGTGCGACCTTGACCAGGGCGTCAGAGACCCAGTACTTC.

V is TRBV29-1 and J is TRBJ2-2; 8 bases are a match to TRBD1. Germline CDR1 and CDR2: SQVTM and ANQGSEA. CDR3 size: 13 residues. Trimming at V came to 2 bases and at J to 6 bases, leaving 2 bases not matched to a gene. CDR3 sequence reads: CSVEQGAAGELFF. The DNA for the CDR3 is TGCAGCGTTGAACAGGGGGCCGCCGGGGAGCTGTTTTTT.

The chain uses TRBV5-1 and TRBJ1-1; D unresolved. The CDR3 has 11 residues. With 2 bases removed from V and 8 bases from J, the gap between germline ends came to 7 bases. CDR1 is SGHRS and CDR2 is YFSETQ in the germline V gene. CDR3 protein: CASSLSGEAFF. The DNA of the CDR3 is TGCGCCAGCAGCTTATCCGGGGAAGCTTTCTTT.

J is TRBJ1-6 and V is TRBV6-5; D remains ambiguous. The CDR3 has 12 amino acids. Trimming pared 7 bases from V and 8 bases from J, leaving 9 bases between. Per germline, CDR1 MNHEY and CDR2 SVGAGI. The CDR3 nucleotides read TGTGCCAGCACCGAACACGATTCACCCCTCCACTTT. Its protein is CASTEHDSPLHF.

In this sample, this clone turned up a few times. The chain links TRBV4-1 to TRBJ1-1, with D possibly TRBD1 on 5 matching bases. V gave up 0 bases and J gave up 3 bases, with 14 bases separating them. From germline, CDR1 is MGHRA and CDR2 YSYEKL. This CDR3 spans 16 amino acids. The CDR3: CASSQDPRGKDTEAFF. In nucleotides, the CDR3 is TGCGCCAGCAGCCAAGACCCTCGGGGGAAGGACACTGAAGCTTTCTTT.

V usage is TRBV24-1 and J usage is TRBJ2-3; TRBD1 aligns across 7 bases. This CDR3 contains 15 residues. Germline-derived CDR1 and CDR2 are KGHDR and SFDVKD. After removal of 4 bases from V and 4 bases from J, the junction contained 7 bases not matched to a gene. DNA of the CDR3: TGTGCCACCAGTGACCGACAGGGACCAGCAGATACGCAGTATTTT. As protein: CATSDRQGPADTQYF.